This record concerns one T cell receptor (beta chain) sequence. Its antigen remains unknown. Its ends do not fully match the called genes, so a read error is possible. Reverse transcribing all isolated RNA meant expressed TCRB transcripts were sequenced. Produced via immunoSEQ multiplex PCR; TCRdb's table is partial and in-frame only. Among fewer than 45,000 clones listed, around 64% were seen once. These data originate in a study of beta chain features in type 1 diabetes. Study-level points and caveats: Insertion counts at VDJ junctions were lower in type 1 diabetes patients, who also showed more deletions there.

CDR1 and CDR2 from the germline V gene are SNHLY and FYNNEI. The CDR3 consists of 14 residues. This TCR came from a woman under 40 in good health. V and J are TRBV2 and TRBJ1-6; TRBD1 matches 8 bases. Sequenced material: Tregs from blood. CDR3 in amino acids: CASGDRGFASPLHF. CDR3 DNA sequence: TGTGCCAGCGGTGACAGGGGTTTTGCTTCACCCCTCCACTTT.